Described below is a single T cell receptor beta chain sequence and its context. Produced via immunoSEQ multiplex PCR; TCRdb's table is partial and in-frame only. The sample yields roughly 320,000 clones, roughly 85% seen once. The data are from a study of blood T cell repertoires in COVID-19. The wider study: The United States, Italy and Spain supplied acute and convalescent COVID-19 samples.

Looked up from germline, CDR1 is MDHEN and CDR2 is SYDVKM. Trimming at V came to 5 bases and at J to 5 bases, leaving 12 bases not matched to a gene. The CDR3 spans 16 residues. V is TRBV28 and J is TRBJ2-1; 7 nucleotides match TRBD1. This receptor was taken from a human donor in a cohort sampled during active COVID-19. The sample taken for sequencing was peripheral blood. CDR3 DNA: TGTGCCAGCAGTCCGTATAGGGGGACAGCTAACAATGAGCAGTTCTTC. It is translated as CASSPYRGTANNEQFF.